This T cell receptor beta chain is from a study of CD8+CD57+ T cells in acquired aplastic anemia. General study findings and limits: The study found no significant CD8+ Simpson's diversity difference between patients and controls. Between patients and controls, about 31 CD8+ CDR3 sequences were found in common.

Profiling that covered TCR beta VDJ and CDR3 relied on genomic DNA as its template. TCRdb reanalysed the reads using MiXCR and keeps one entry per CDR3 protein. The sample has fewer than 250,000 distinct CDR3 sequences; approximately 49% are singletons. Looked up from germline, CDR1 is SGHTA and CDR2 is FQGNSA. The CDR3 has 13 residues. With 3 bases removed from V and 4 bases from J, the gap between germline ends came to 8 bases. Concerning this clonotype: Its antigen remains unknown.

Sequenced: sorted CD4+, CD8+, or CD8+CD57+ T cells (not recorded which) from PBMCs. The clonotype was recovered from a human donor in good health, serving as a control. This chain links TRBV7-2 with TRBJ2-3; no firm D call. CDR3: CASSFMAADTQYF. The DNA for the CDR3 is TGTGCCAGCAGCTTTATGGCCGCAGATACGCAGTATTTT.